A single sample gave rise to the 27 T cell receptor beta chains below, sequenced in a study of shared clonotypes between healthy human individuals. This table comes from immunoSEQ multiplex PCR, and its TCRdb copy is limited to in-frame clones, with some not included. Of over a million clones listed, 78% are singletons. What was sequenced was memory CD4+ T cells from PBMCs. Regarding subset: CD45RA-negative fraction. These receptors originate from a young man in good health. Some clones in this sample may be carry-over from other donors' samples.

The chain joins TRBV5-1 to TRBJ2-3; 10 bases agree with TRBD2. V gave up 4 bases and J gave up 3 bases; unmatched junction bases: 8. CDR3 length equals 16 residues. The germline V gene encodes CDR1 SGHRS and CDR2 YFSETQ. Here the CDR3 DNA reads TGCGCCAGCAGCGCCCTATCTAGCGGGAGTACAGATACGCAGTATTTT. Translating gives CASSALSSGSTDTQYF.

This chain uses TRBV5-6 with TRBJ2-7; D assignment may be TRBD1 or TRBD2 (5 bases each). The V end lost 4 bases, the J end lost 8 bases, and 13 bases lay between the germline ends. The V gene's germline CDR1 is SGHDT and CDR2 YYEEEE. The CDR3 covers 12 residues. The CDR3 sequence: CASSLRVGKQYF. For the CDR3, the DNA is TGTGCCAGCAGCCTCAGGGTCGGGAAGCAGTACTTC.

CDR3 sequence (DNA): TGTGCCAGCAGCCCCTTGTTCGGACTGGGCACTGAAGCTTTCTTT. As protein: CASSPLFGLGTEAFF. The V and J genes are TRBV2 and TRBJ1-1; D is ambiguous. This CDR3 is built from 15 residues. V was shortened by 6 bases and J by 4 bases, with 18 bases between the two germline ends. Germline V gene data show CDR1 as SNHLY and CDR2 as FYNNEI.

There are many counts of this clone. This chain joins TRBV27 and TRBJ1-4; 12 positions match TRBD1. Germline values: CDR1 MNHEY, CDR2 SMNVEV (reference sequence). There are 16 residues in the CDR3. V shed 8 bases and J 5 bases; nucleotides not matched to a gene: 9. CDR3 sequence reads: CASPVPGQGANEKLFF. The CDR3 DNA sequence: TGTGCCAGCCCCGTCCCGGGACAGGGGGCGAATGAAAAACTGTTTTTT.

This chain joins TRBV11-2 and TRBJ2-1, with TRBD1 as a possible D gene (5 bases). CDR1 SGHAT and CDR2 FQNNGV come from the germline V gene. The V end was cut by 5 bases, the J end by 5 bases, with 19 bases between. The CDR3 has 16 residues. The CDR3 sequence: CASSRTMAGLDNEQFF. DNA of the CDR3: TGTGCCAGCAGCCGGACAATGGCAGGGTTGGACAATGAGCAGTTCTTC.

The chain uses TRBV15 and TRBJ1-4; no definite D call. Germline V gene lookup returns CDR1 LNHNV and CDR2 YYDKDF (reference sequence). Trimming took 4 bases from V and 3 from J, leaving 12 bases between them. This CDR3 has 15 amino acids. The DNA for the CDR3 is TGTGCCACCAGCATCGACCCAGGACCTAATGAAAAACTGTTTTTT. It codes for CATSIDPGPNEKLFF.

V usage is TRBV5-1 and J usage is TRBJ1-1; 8 positions match TRBD1. J was trimmed by 3 bases and V by 4 bases; bases with no gene match: 5. This CDR3 is built from 14 residues. CDR1 is SGHRS and CDR2 is YFSETQ in the germline V gene. The CDR3 DNA sequence: TGCGCCAGCAGCAGGGGACAGGAGGACACTGAAGCTTTCTTT. This codes for CASSRGQEDTEAFF.

The J gene is TRBJ1-1, the V gene TRBV19, with D uncertain. Germline V gene data show CDR1 as LNHDA and CDR2 as SQIVND (reference sequence). V was cut by 6 bases and J by 0 bases, with 11 bases left in between. This CDR3 region has 14 residues. The CDR3 region has the DNA TGTGCCAGTAGGTCTTTAGCACTGAACACTGAAGCTTTCTTT. The encoded protein is CASRSLALNTEAFF.

The chain links TRBV25-1 to TRBJ2-2, with D unclear. Trimming removed 1 base from V and 9 bases from J, with 15 bases in between. This CDR3 contains 15 residues. CDR1 and CDR2 from the germline V gene are MGHDK and SYGVNS. The CDR3, as DNA: TGTGCCAGCAGTGAATCCCGTGGCCTCTTCAGGGAGCTGTTTTTT. Translated, it gives CASSESRGLFRELFF.

The chain employs TRBV15 and TRBJ1-2, with D hard to call. The V and J ends lost 0 bases and 2 bases respectively, with 4 bases between them. The CDR3 totals 13 residues. Germline CDR1 reads LNHNV; CDR2 reads YYDKDF (reference sequence). The CDR3 sequence: CATSRDTNYGYTF. The CDR3 DNA follows: TGTGCCACCAGCAGAGATACAAACTATGGCTACACCTTC.

V is TRBV19 and J is TRBJ1-1; D gene ambiguous. The ends were cut back, 3 bases at V and 7 bases at J, with 18 bases in the middle. Germline CDR1 and CDR2: LNHDA and SQIVND (reference sequence). This CDR3 contains 15 residues. The CDR3 coding sequence is TGTGCCAGTAGTATGATATGGGTGCCTGCTATTGAAGCTTTCTTT. It encodes CASSMIWVPAIEAFF.

This clone has only a few counts. The J gene is TRBJ1-3, the V gene TRBV19; D is perhaps TRBD1 (6 bases). The CDR3 length is 16 residues. Germline V gene sequence: CDR1 LNHDA, CDR2 SQIVND (reference sequence). Trimming took off 3 bases at V and 0 bases at J, with 12 bases between the two ends. The CDR3 spells CASSIGQLSSGNTIYF. The DNA of the CDR3 is TGTGCCAGTAGTATCGGACAGCTGAGCTCTGGAAACACCATATATTTT.

The CDR3 DNA reads as TGTGCCAGCCTTGGGCCGGGACTAGCGGGAGTATCGTGGTACGAGCAGTACTTC. It codes for CASLGPGLAGVSWYEQYF. This chain links TRBV7-9 with TRBJ2-7; TRBD2 agrees at 14 bases. This CDR3 has 18 residues. The germline CDR1 and CDR2 sequences are SEHNR and FQNEAQ (reference sequence). The ends lost 8 bases at V and 4 bases at J; junction bases unmatched: 16.

This clone was seen at least ten times. This chain joins TRBV27 and TRBJ2-7, with D possibly matching TRBD1 (6 bases). CDR3 length equals 12 residues. Germline V CDR1 and CDR2: MNHEY, SMNVEV (reference sequence). V shed 8 bases and J shed 6 bases, with 14 bases lying between them. The CDR3 nucleotides are TGTGCCAGCGGACGCTACAGGGTCGAGCAGTACTTC. Its protein is CASGRYRVEQYF.

The chain has TRBV7-2 and TRBJ2-3; 7 bases are shared with TRBD2. Trimming cost V 3 bases and J 0 bases; bases outside gene matches: 3. Germline assignment: CDR1 SGHTA and CDR2 FQGNSA. CDR3 size: 15 residues. The CDR3 DNA reads TGTGCCAGCAGCTTGGCGGGAGAGAGCACAGATACGCAGTATTTT. It translates to CASSLAGESTDTQYF. The whole variable domain, remainder taken from reference TRBV7-2 and TRBJ2-3, is GAGVSQSPSNKVTEKGKDVELRCDPISGHTALYWYRQSLGQGLEFLIYFQGNSAPDKSGLPSDRFSAERTGGSVSTLTIQRTQQEDSAVYLCASSLAGESTDTQYFGPGTRLTVL.

Remarks on this clone: A read error is likely here: a far larger clone is one base away. J is TRBJ2-6 and V is TRBV5-5; unclear D gene. The V gene's germline CDR1 is SGHKS and CDR2 YYEKEE (reference sequence). The CDR3 is 14 residues long. V lost 4 bases and J 0 bases, leaving 5 bases between the germline ends. The CDR3 coding sequence is TGTGCCAGCAGCCCATCCTCTGGGGCCAACGTCCTGACTTTC. Protein: CASSPSSGANVLTF.

The genes are TRBV19 and TRBJ1-3; weak D call: TRBD1 (6 bases). CDR1 and CDR2 (germline): LNHDA, SQIVND (reference sequence). The CDR3 is made up of 13 amino acids. V was clipped by 7 bases and J by 4 bases, with 11 bases between them. CDR3 loop: CASNYREGNTIYF. CDR3 nucleotide sequence: TGTGCCAGTAACTACAGGGAAGGAAACACCATATATTTT.

This clone was seen more than once but under ten times. CDR3 nucleotides: TGTGCCAGCAGCCGGATAGCGGGAGGGCCCTCCTACGAGCAGTACTTC. The encoded protein is CASSRIAGGPSYEQYF. The chain has TRBV11-2 and TRBJ2-5; TRBD2 matches at 11 bases. The DNA end favors TRBJ2-7, so the J call may be wrong. Germline loops: CDR1 SGHAT, CDR2 FQNNGV. The CDR3 consists of 16 residues.

The table lists this clone with many counts. This sample also contains other DNA sequences that code for the same CDR3. The chain recombines TRBV7-2 with TRBJ2-5; a possible D gene is TRBD2 (6 bases). Between the trimmed V and J ends, which lost 1 base and 5 bases, there was a span of 11 bases. The V gene's germline CDR1 is SGHTA and CDR2 FQGNSA. The CDR3 has 14 amino acids. CDR3 DNA: TGTGCCAGCAGCTTAGTGGGACTTGCTGAGACCCAGTACTTC. Protein: CASSLVGLAETQYF.

The sample holds many counts of this clone. The V gene is TRBV6-6, the J gene TRBJ2-1; TRBD1 might be the D (5 bases). The CDR3 extends over 15 amino acids. Trimming took 1 base from V and 4 from J, leaving 11 bases between them. CDR1 and CDR2 from the germline V gene are MNHNY and SVGAGI (reference sequence). The CDR3 region is CASSYLGQLYNEQFF. DNA for the CDR3: TGTGCCAGCAGTTACTTGGGGCAGCTATACAATGAGCAGTTCTTC.

This clone is a singleton in its sample. This rearrangement joins TRBV30 to TRBJ1-5; weak D call: TRBD1 (6 bases). This CDR3 contains 14 residues. V lost 1 base and J 4 bases, leaving 11 bases between the germline ends. Germline lookup yields CDR1 GTSNPN and CDR2 SVGIG (reference sequence). The CDR3 loop reads CAWSALTGNQPQHF. CDR3 sequence (DNA): TGTGCCTGGAGTGCCCTAACAGGGAATCAGCCCCAGCATTTT.

This clone was counted between two and nine times. This same CDR3 is encoded by further DNA sequences in the sample. CDR3 amino acids: CASSPGLAGDNEQFF. The CDR3 region has the DNA TGTGCCAGCTCACCAGGGCTAGCGGGAGATAATGAGCAGTTCTTC. This rearrangement joins TRBV18 to TRBJ2-1; TRBD2 aligns across 10 bases. CDR1 is KGHSH, CDR2 LQKENI, per germline. Trimming took 2 bases from V and 7 from J; bases not matched to a gene: 5. CDR3 length equals 15 residues.

The chain joins TRBV18 to TRBJ1-1; the match to TRBD1 covers 7 bases. With 6 bases clipped from V and 4 bases from J, the junction kept 5 bases outside the gene matches. The length of the CDR3 is 13 residues. Per the germline V gene, CDR1 is KGHSH and CDR2 is LQKENI. CDR3 sequence (DNA): TGTGCCAGCTCCGCGGACAGGCTCACTGAAGCTTTCTTT. Protein: CASSADRLTEAFF.

The genes are TRBV5-1 and TRBJ2-3; TRBD2 matches at 8 bases. Looked up from germline, CDR1 is SGHRS and CDR2 is YFSETQ. The junction had 3 bases not matched to a gene; V was cut back by 0 bases and J by 0 bases. This CDR3 region has 16 residues. CDR3 coding DNA: TGCGCCAGCAGCTTGGCCCAGCGGGGGAGCACAGATACGCAGTATTTT. Protein product: CASSLAQRGSTDTQYF.

The rearrangement links TRBV29-1 to TRBJ2-1; TRBD2 matches at 10 bases. Germline trimming cut 5 bases from V and 12 bases from J; bases unmatched to any gene: 16. The CDR3 is 15 amino acids. Per the germline V gene, CDR1 is SQVTM and CDR2 is ANQGSEA. CDR3 nucleotides: TGCAGCGTTAGGAGGACTAGCGGCAAAGTACGTGGGCAGTTCTTC. It specifies CSVRRTSGKVRGQFF.

The gene calls are TRBV28 and TRBJ1-5; 9 positions match TRBD1. Germline CDR1 MDHEN, CDR2 SYDVKM. J gave up 5 bases and V 3 bases, and 14 bases lay outside the gene matches. This CDR3 has 18 amino acids. This CDR3 is CASSFSLVGQGFYQPQHF. The CDR3 DNA follows: TGTGCCAGCAGTTTCTCTTTAGTTGGACAGGGGTTTTATCAGCCCCAGCATTTT.

CDR3 nucleotide sequence: TGTGCCAGCATCGGGACTAGTCAGGCCTACGAGCAGTACTTC. Its translation is CASIGTSQAYEQYF. The chain couples TRBV6-6 to TRBJ2-7, with 8 bases matching TRBD2. J lost 2 bases, V lost 7 bases, and 7 bases had no gene match. This CDR3 region has 14 residues. CDR1 is MNHNY, CDR2 SVGAGI, per germline (reference sequence).